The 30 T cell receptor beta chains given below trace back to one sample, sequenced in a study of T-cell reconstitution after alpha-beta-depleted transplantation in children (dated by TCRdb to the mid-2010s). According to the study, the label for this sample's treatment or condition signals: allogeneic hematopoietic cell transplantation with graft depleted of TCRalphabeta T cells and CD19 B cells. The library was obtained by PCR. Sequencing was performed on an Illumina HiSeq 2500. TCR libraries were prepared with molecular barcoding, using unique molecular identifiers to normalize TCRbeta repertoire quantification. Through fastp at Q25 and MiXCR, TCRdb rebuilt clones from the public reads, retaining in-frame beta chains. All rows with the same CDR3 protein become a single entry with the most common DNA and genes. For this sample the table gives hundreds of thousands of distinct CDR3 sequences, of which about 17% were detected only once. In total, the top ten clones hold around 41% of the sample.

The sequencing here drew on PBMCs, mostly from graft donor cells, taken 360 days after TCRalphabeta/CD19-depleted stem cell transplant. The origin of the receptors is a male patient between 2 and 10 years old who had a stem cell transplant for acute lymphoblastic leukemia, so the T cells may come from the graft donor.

CDR3 DNA sequence: TGTGCCAGCAGTCGAAGGAGGGACAGGGGGCGCGGGGAGCAGTACTTC. It is translated as CASSRRRDRGRGEQYF. The chain recombines TRBV6-2 or TRBV6-3 with TRBJ2-7; 12 bases are a match to TRBD1. After removal of 5 bases from V and 7 bases from J, the junction contained 12 bases not matched to a gene. Looked up from germline, CDR1 is MNHEY and CDR2 is SVGEGT. There are 16 residues in the CDR3.

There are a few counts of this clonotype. This CDR3 reads CASSLVPGDRGEKLFF. CDR3 DNA: TGCGCCAGCAGCTTGGTACCTGGGGATCGAGGTGAAAAACTGTTTTTT. The chain links TRBV5-1 to TRBJ1-4; D not certain. Germline V gene lookup returns CDR1 SGHRS and CDR2 YFSETQ. The CDR3 sequence is 16 residues long. V lost 0 bases, J lost 7 bases, and 16 bases lay in between.

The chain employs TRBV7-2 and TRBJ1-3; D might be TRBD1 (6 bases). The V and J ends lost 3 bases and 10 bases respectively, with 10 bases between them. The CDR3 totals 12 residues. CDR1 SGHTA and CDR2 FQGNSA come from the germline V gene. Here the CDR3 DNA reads TGTGCCAGCAGCTTTGATACAGGGACCATATATTTT. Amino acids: CASSFDTGTIYF.

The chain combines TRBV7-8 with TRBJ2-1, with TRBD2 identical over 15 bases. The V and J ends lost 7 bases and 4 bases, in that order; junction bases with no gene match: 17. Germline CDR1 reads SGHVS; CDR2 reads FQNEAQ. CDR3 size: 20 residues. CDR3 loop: CASTKSRTSGRAPLYNEQFF. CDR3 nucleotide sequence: TGTGCCAGCACCAAATCTAGGACTAGCGGGAGGGCCCCCCTTTACAATGAGCAGTTCTTC.

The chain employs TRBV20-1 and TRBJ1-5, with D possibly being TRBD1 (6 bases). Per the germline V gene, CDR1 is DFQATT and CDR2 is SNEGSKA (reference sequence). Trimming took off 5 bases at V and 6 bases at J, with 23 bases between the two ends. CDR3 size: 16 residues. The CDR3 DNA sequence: TGCAGTGCTGGGGGCCGGCGGGGAAAGAGGGGTCAGCCCCAGCATTTT. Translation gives CSAGGRRGKRGQPQHF.

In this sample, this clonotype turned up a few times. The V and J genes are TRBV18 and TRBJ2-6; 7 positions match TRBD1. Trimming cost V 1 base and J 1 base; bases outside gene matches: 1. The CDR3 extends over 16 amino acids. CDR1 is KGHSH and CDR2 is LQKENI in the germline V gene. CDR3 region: CASSPQGASGANVLTF. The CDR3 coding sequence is TGTGCCAGCTCACCACAGGGGGCATCTGGGGCCAACGTCCTGACTTTC.

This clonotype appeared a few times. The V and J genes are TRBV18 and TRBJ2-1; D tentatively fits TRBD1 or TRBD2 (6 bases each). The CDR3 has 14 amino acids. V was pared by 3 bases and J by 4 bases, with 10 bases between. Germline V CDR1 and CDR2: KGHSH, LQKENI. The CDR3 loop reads CASSPRDKYNEQFF. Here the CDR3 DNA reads TGTGCCAGCTCACCGCGGGACAAATACAATGAGCAGTTCTTC.

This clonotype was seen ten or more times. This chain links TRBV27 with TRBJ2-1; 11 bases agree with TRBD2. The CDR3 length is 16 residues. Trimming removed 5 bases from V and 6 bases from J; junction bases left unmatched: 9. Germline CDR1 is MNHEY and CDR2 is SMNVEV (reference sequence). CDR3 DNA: TGTGCCAGCAGTCCTCTACTAGCGGGAGAGTCCAATGAGCAGTTCTTC. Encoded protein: CASSPLLAGESNEQFF.

The DNA of the CDR3 is TGTGCCAGCAGCCAGCCCAAACAGGGGCGGGTATCCTACAATGAGCAGTTCTTC. It yields the protein CASSQPKQGRVSYNEQFF. The genes are TRBV4-2 and TRBJ2-1, with 7 nucleotides matching TRBD1. The CDR3 sequence is 18 residues long. The germline V gene has CDR1 LGHNA and CDR2 YNFKEQ. V lost 3 bases to trimming and J lost 1 base; unmatched junction nucleotides: 12.

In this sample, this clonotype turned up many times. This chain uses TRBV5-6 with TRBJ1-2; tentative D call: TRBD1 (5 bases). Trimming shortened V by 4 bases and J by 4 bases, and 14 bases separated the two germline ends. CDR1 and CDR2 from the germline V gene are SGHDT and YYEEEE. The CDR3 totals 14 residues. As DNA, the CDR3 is TGTGCCAGCAGCCACAGGATTTTGCTCTATGGCTACACCTTC. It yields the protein CASSHRILLYGYTF.

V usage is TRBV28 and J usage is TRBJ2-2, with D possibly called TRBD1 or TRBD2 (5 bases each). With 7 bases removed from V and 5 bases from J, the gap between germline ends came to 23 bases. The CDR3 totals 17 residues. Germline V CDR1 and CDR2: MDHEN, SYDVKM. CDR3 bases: TGTGCCAGCACCACCTCACGCAGGGTATCGGGAACCGGGGAGCTGTTTTTT. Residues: CASTTSRRVSGTGELFF.

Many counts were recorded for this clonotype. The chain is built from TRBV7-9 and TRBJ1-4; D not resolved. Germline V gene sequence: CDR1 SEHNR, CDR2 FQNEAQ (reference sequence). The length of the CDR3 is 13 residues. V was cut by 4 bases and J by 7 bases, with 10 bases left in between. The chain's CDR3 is CASSSRMREKLFF. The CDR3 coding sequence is TGTGCCAGCAGCTCTAGGATGCGTGAAAAACTGTTTTTT. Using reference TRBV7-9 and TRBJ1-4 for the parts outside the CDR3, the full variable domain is DTGVSQNPRHKITKRGQNVTFRCDPISEHNRLYWYRQTLGQGPEFLTYFQNEAQLEKSRLLSDRFSAERPKGSFSTLEIQRTEQGDSAMYLCASSSRMREKLFFGSGTQLSVL.

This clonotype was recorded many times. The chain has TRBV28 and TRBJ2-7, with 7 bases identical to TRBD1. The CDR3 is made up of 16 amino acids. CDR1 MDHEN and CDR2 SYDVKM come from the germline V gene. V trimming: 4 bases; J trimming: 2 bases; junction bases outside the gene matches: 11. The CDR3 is CASSSLKDRDPYEQYF. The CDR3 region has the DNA TGTGCCAGCAGTTCACTAAAAGACAGGGACCCCTACGAGCAGTACTTC.

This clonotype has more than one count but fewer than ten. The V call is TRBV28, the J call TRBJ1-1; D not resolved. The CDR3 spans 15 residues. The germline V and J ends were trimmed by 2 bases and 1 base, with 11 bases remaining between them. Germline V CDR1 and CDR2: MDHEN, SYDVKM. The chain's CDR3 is CASSLLVQANTEAFF. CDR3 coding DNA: TGTGCCAGCAGTTTACTCGTCCAGGCGAACACTGAAGCTTTCTTT. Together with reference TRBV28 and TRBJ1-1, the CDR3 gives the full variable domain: DVKVTQSSRYLVKRTGEKVFLECVQDMDHENMFWYRQDPGLGLRLIYFSYDVKMKEKGDIPEGYSVSREKKERFSLILESASTNQTSMYLCASSLLVQANTEAFFGQGTRLTVV.

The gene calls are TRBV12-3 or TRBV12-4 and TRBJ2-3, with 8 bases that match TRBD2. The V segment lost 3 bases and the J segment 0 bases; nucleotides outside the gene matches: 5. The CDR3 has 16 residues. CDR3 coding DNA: TGTGCCAGCAGTTTTGCGCCTAGCGGGAGCACAGATACGCAGTATTTT. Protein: CASSFAPSGSTDTQYF.

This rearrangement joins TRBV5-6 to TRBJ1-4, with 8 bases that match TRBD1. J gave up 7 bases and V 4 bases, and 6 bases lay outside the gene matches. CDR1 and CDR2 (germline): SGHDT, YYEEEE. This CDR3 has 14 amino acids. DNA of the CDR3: TGTGCCAGCAGCGCCGGACAGGGTTTTGAAAAACTGTTTTTT. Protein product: CASSAGQGFEKLFF.

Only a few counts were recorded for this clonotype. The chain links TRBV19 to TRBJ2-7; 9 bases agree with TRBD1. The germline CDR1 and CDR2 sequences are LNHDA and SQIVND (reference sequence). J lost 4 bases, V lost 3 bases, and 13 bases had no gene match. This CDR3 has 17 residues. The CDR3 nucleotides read TGTGCCAGTAGTATTCCGCCGGCGGGGACAGGGTCTTACGAGCAGTACTTC. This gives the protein CASSIPPAGTGSYEQYF.

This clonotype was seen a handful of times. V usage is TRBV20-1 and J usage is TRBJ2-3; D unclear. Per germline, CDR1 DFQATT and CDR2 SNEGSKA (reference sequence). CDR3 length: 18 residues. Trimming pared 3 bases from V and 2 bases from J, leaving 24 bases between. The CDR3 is CSASLTQALAYHTDTQYF. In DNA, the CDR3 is TGCAGTGCTAGCCTTACACAAGCATTAGCCTATCACACAGATACGCAGTATTTT.

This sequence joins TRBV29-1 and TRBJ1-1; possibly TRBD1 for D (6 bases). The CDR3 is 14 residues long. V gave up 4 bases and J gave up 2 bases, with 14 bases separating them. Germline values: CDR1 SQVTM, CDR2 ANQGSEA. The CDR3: CSVAGGGLNTEAFF. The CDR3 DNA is TGCAGCGTTGCGGGGGGCGGACTTAACACTGAAGCTTTCTTT.

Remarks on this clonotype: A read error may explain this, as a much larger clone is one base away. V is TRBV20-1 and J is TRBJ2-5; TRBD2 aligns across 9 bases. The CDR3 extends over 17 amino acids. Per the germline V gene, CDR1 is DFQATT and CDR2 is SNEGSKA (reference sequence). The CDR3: CCARDSLSGRAGETQYF. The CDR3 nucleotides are TGCTGTGCTAGAGATTCCCTTAGCGGGAGAGCAGGAGAGACCCAGTACTTC.

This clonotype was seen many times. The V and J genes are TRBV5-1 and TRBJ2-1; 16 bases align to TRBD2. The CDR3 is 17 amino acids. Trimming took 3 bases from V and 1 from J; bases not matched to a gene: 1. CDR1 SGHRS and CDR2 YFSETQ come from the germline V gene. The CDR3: CASSWGLAGGSYNEQFF. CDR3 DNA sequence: TGCGCCAGCAGCTGGGGACTAGCGGGAGGGTCCTACAATGAGCAGTTCTTC.

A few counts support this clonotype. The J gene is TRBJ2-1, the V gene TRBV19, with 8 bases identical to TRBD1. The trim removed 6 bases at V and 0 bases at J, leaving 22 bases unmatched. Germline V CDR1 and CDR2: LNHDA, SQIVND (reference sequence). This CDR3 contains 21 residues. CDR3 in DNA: TGTGCCAGTAGGATCCGGCTGGACAGGGCCCCCGGGACGAGCTCCTACAATGAGCAGTTCTTC. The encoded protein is CASRIRLDRAPGTSSYNEQFF.

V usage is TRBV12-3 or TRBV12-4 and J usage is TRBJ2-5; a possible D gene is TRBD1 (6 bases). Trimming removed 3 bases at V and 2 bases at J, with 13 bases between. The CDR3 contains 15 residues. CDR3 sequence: CASSFLRTEQETQYF. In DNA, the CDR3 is TGTGCCAGCAGTTTCCTCAGGACAGAGCAAGAGACCCAGTACTTC.

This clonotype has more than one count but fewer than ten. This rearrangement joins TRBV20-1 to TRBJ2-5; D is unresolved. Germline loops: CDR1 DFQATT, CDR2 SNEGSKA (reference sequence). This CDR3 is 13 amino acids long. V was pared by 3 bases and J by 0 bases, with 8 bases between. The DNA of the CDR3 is TGCAGTGCTAGTGCACCGTACCAAGAGACCCAGTACTTC. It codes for CSASAPYQETQYF.

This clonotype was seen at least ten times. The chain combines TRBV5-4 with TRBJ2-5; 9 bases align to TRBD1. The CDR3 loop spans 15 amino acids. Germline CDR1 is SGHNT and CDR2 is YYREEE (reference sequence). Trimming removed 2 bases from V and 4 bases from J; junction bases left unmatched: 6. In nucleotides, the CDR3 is TGTGCCAGCAGCTTCATCACAGGGGGCGCAGAGACCCAGTACTTC. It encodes CASSFITGGAETQYF.

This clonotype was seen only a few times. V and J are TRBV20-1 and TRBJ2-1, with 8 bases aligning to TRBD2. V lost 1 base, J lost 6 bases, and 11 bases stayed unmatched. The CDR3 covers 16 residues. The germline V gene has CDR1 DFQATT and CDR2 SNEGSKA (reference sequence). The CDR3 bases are TGCAGTGCTAGAGTCCTCGGGACTAGATGGCGCAATGAGCAGTTCTTC. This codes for CSARVLGTRWRNEQFF.

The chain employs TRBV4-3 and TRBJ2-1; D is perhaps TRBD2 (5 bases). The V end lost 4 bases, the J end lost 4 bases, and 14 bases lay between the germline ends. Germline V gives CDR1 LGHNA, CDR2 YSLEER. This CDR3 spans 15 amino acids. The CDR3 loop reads CASSRLPEGYNEQFF. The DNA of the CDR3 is TGCGCCAGCAGCCGGCTCCCCGAGGGATACAATGAGCAGTTCTTC.

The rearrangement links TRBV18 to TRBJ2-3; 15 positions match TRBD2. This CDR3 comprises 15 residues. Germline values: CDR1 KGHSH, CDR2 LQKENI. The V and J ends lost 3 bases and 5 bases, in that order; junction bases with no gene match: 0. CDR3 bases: TGTGCCAGCTCACCGGGACTAGCGGGAGGAGATACGCAGTATTTT. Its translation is CASSPGLAGGDTQYF.

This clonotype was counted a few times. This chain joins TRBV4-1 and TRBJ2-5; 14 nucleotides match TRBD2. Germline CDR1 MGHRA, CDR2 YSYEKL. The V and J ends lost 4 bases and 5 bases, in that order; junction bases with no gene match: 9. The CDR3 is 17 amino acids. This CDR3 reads CASSPHGLAGGGETQYF. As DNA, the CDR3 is TGCGCCAGCAGCCCCCATGGACTAGCGGGAGGTGGGGAGACCCAGTACTTC.

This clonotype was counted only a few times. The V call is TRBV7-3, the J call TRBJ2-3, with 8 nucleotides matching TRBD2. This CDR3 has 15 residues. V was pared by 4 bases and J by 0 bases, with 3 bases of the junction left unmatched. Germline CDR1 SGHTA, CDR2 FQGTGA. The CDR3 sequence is CASSSGLVSTDTQYF. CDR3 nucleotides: TGTGCCAGCAGCTCGGGACTAGTAAGCACAGATACGCAGTATTTT.